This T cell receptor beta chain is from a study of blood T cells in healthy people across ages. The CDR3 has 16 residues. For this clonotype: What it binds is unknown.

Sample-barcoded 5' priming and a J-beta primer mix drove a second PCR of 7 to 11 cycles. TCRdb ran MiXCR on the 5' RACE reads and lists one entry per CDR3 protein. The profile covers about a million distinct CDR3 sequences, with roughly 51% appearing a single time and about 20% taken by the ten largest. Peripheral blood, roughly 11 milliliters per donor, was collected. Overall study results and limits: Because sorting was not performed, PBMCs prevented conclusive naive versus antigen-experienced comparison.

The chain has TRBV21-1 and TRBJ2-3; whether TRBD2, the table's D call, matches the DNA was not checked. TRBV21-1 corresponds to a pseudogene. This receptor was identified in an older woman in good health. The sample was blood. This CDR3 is CASSKVSGTSTDTQYF. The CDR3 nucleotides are TGTGCCAGCAGCAAAGTGAGCGGAACTAGCACAGATACGCAGTATTTT.